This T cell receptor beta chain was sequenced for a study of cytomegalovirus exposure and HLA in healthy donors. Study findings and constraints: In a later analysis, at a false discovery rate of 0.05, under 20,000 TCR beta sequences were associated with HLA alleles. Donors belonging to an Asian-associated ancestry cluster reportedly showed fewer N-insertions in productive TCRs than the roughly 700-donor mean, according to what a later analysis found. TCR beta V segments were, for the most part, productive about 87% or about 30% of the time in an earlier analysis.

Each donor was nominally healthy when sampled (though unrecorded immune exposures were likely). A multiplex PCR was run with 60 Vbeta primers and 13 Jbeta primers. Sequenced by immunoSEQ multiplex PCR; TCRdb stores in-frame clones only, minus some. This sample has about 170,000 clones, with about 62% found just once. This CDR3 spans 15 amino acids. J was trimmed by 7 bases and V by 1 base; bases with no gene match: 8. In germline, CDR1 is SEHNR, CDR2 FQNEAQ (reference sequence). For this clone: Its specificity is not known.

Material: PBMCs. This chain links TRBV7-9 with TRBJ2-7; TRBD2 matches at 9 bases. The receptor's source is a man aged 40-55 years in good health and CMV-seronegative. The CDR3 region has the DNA TGTGCCAGCAGCTTAGTTATAGCGGGGGAAGGAGAGCAGTACTTC. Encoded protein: CASSLVIAGEGEQYF.